This record covers a single T cell receptor (beta chain). These data originate in a study of CD8+ T cells in alopecia areata. The CDR3 has 12 amino acids. Germline V gene sequence: CDR1 GTSNPN, CDR2 SVGIG (reference sequence). The V gene lost 4 bases and the J gene lost 2 bases, with 8 bases spanning the gap. Reverse transcription of extracted RNA yielded cDNA, which provided the sequencing template. Sequencing was performed with immunoSEQ multiplex PCR; in TCRdb, only in-frame clones are kept and a portion is missing. The profile shows 190,000 or so clones, about 62% of them singletons. Treatment given: oral pan-JAK inhibitor, 5-10 mg twice daily.

The sample consisted of CD4+ T cells sorted from blood, taken at week 24, from a patient treated with tofacitinib. This sequence originates from a human donor with alopecia areata. J is TRBJ2-5 and V is TRBV30; TRBD1 is a possible D gene (5 bases). Here the CDR3 DNA reads TGTGCCTGGAATGCAGGGCAAGAGACCCAGTACTTC. Translated: CAWNAGQETQYF.